These 21 T cell receptor beta chains originate from one sample sequenced in a study of OX40 agonist ivuxolimab in advanced cancers. This table comes from immunoSEQ multiplex PCR, and its TCRdb copy is limited to in-frame clones, with some not included. Found here are about 38,000 clones, about 92% of them singletons; the top ten hold roughly 9%. This specimen was CD4+ or CD8+ T cells sorted from blood, taken in a trial of the OX40 agonist ivuxolimab. The receptors originated from an adult with an advanced solid tumor such as melanoma, head and neck, liver or kidney cancer.

The chain recombines TRBV2 with TRBJ2-7; TRBD2 is a possible D gene (6 bases). V was clipped by 3 bases and J by 6 bases, with 12 bases between them. The germline gives CDR1 SNHLY, CDR2 FYNNEI. This CDR3 has 13 residues. Here the CDR3 reads CASSERDPSEQYF. The CDR3 bases are TGTGCCAGCAGTGAGCGGGACCCCTCCGAGCAGTACTTC.

The genes are TRBV18 and TRBJ1-1; 10 bases are a match to TRBD1. Germline V gives CDR1 KGHSH, CDR2 LQKENI. There are 13 residues in the CDR3. V was clipped by 3 bases and J by 6 bases; unmatched bases: 1. CDR3 amino acids: CASSPGQGPEAFF. The CDR3, as DNA: TGTGCCAGCTCACCGGGACAGGGGCCTGAAGCTTTCTTT.

The chain employs TRBV7-6 and TRBJ2-5; either TRBD1 or TRBD2 may fit D (6 bases each). Trimming took off 1 base at V and 0 bases at J, with 9 bases between the two ends. Germline V lookup: CDR1 SGHVS, CDR2 FNYEAQ. This CDR3 has 15 residues. CDR3 bases: TGTGCCAGCAGCTTAGGGAGGGGGAACCAAGAGACCCAGTACTTC. It translates to CASSLGRGNQETQYF. The variable domain in full, completed from reference TRBV7-6 and TRBJ2-5, reads GAGVSQSPRYKVTKRGQDVALRCDPISGHVSLYWYRQALGQGPEFLTYFNYEAQQDKSGLPNDRFSAERPEGSISTLTIQRTEQRDSAMYRCASSLGRGNQETQYFGPGTRLLVL.

The CDR3 bases are TGTGCCAGCAGCTTAAGTGGTTCCTATAATTCACCCCTCCACTTT. Protein product: CASSLSGSYNSPLHF. This chain joins TRBV5-6 and TRBJ1-6; D uncertain. With 2 bases removed from V and 1 base from J, the gap between germline ends came to 7 bases. The CDR3 has 15 amino acids. Germline lookup yields CDR1 SGHDT and CDR2 YYEEEE.

This rearrangement joins TRBV2 to TRBJ1-2, with D possibly being TRBD1 (6 bases). The germline CDR1 and CDR2 sequences are SNHLY and FYNNEI. CDR3 length equals 11 residues. V was shortened by 8 bases and J by 3 bases, with 7 bases between the two germline ends. For the CDR3, the DNA is TGTGCCAGCTGGGGGCACTATGGCTACACCTTC. Residues: CASWGHYGYTF.

The chain has TRBV7-2 and TRBJ2-2; 7 nucleotides line up with TRBD2. This CDR3 has 17 amino acids. The trim removed 3 bases at V and 3 bases at J, leaving 10 bases unmatched. Germline lookup yields CDR1 SGHTA and CDR2 FQGNSA. CDR3 nucleotide sequence: TGTGCCAGCAGCTTTCCTGGGGGGAGGGCCGACACCGGGGAGCTGTTTTTT. It yields the protein CASSFPGGRADTGELFF.

The chain links TRBV4-3 to TRBJ2-7; D is unclear. V dropped 1 base and J dropped 3 bases, with 7 bases sitting between them. CDR1 is LGHNA, CDR2 YSLEER, per germline. CDR3 size: 13 residues. The CDR3 coding sequence is TGCGCCAGCAGCCAAGGACTTGGCTACGAGCAGTACGTC. Its protein product is CASSQGLGYEQYV.

To note about this clone: Other DNA sequences from this sample encode an identical CDR3 as well. J is TRBJ2-1 and V is TRBV5-1, with 10 bases identical to TRBD2. After removal of 0 bases from V and 4 bases from J, the junction contained 7 bases not matched to a gene. Germline values: CDR1 SGHRS, CDR2 YFSETQ. The CDR3 extends over 17 amino acids. Written as DNA, the CDR3 is TGCGCCAGCAGCTTGGAGGCTAGCGGGAGTTCTTACAATGAGCAGTTCTTC. This sequence encodes CASSLEASGSSYNEQFF.

The chain couples TRBV5-6 to TRBJ2-6; tentatively, D is TRBD2 (5 bases). Germline CDR1 SGHDT, CDR2 YYEEEE. Trimming took 5 bases from V and 2 from J, leaving 20 bases between them. This CDR3 contains 18 residues. CDR3: CASSGRWVGVPGANVLTF. Written as DNA, the CDR3 is TGTGCCAGCAGTGGACGGTGGGTCGGGGTTCCTGGGGCCAACGTCCTGACTTTC.

The CDR3 nucleotides are TGTGCCAGCCTCCCCCATGGCTACACCTTC. The encoded protein is CASLPHGYTF. V usage is TRBV6-4 and J usage is TRBJ1-2; D remains unclear. Germline CDR1 MRHNA, CDR2 SNTAGT. Deletions cut 8 bases from V and 6 bases from J, with 7 bases between. The CDR3 has 10 residues.

This clone has a single count. CDR3 bases: TGTGCCAGCAGCTCCACCCTAGCGTTTATTATGGATGAGCAGTTCTTC. Translating gives CASSSTLAFIMDEQFF. The chain combines TRBV9 with TRBJ2-1, with D perhaps TRBD2 (6 bases). Germline V gene lookup returns CDR1 SGDLS and CDR2 YYNGEE. CDR3 size: 16 residues. V lost 4 bases and J lost 8, with 22 bases in between.

The genes are TRBV27 and TRBJ1-5; D is unresolved. V was cut by 2 bases and J by 0 bases, with 8 bases left in between. The CDR3 spans 15 residues. Germline CDR1 MNHEY, CDR2 SMNVEV (reference sequence). This chain's CDR3 is CASSLPLHSNQPQHF. In nucleotides, the CDR3 is TGTGCCAGCAGTTTACCTCTCCATAGCAATCAGCCCCAGCATTTT.

The genes are TRBV9 and TRBJ2-5; D not certain. The CDR3 extends over 16 amino acids. CDR1 is SGDLS, CDR2 YYNGEE, per germline. Trimming cost V 4 bases and J 5 bases, with 21 bases left between them. This CDR3 reads CASSPDSLSLTETQYF. DNA for the CDR3: TGTGCCAGCAGCCCCGATAGCCTTAGCCTAACCGAGACCCAGTACTTC.

In its sample, this clone was seen once. The DNA of the CDR3 is TGTGCCAGCAGCGGCGACAGGGGCCAAGAGACCCAGTACTTC. It translates to CASSGDRGQETQYF. V is TRBV7-9 and J is TRBJ2-5; 8 nucleotides match TRBD1. V lost 5 bases and J lost 1; bases outside the gene matches: 3. CDR3 length: 14 amino acids. CDR1 and CDR2 from the germline V gene are SEHNR and FQNEAQ (reference sequence).

This clone showed up just once. The J gene is TRBJ2-5, the V gene TRBV7-8; 7 nucleotides match TRBD1. This CDR3 is built from 16 residues. CDR1 is SGHVS, CDR2 FQNEAQ, per germline. J was trimmed by 6 bases and V by 5 bases; bases with no gene match: 15. The CDR3 region is CASSPNRAGGLKTQYF. CDR3 bases: TGTGCCAGCAGCCCGAACCGGGCAGGGGGTCTGAAGACCCAGTACTTC.

The V and J genes are TRBV6-1 and TRBJ1-3; D remains unclear. This CDR3 is 15 amino acids long. The V end lost 7 bases, the J end lost 0 bases, and 13 bases lay between the germline ends. CDR1 is MNHNS, CDR2 SASEGT, per germline. The CDR3 spells CASTPLPGSGNTIYF. The DNA of the CDR3 is TGTGCCAGCACCCCACTCCCGGGCTCTGGAAACACCATATATTTT.

CDR3 nucleotides: TGTGCCAGCAGCTTAGCAGTTAATGAGCAGTTCTTC. This translates into CASSLAVNEQFF. The rearrangement joins TRBV7-9 to TRBJ2-1; no reliable D call. Germline-derived CDR1 and CDR2 are SEHNR and FQNEAQ (reference sequence). V was shortened by 0 bases and J by 7 bases, with 4 bases between the two germline ends. CDR3 length equals 12 residues.

The chain has TRBV7-9 and TRBJ1-1; 9 bases fit TRBD1. The CDR3 contains 15 residues. Germline CDR1 and CDR2: SEHNR and FQNEAQ (reference sequence). V was clipped by 3 bases and J by 6 bases; unmatched bases: 8. CDR3 coding DNA: TGTGCCAGCAGCTTCCTCGGGACAGGGAGCTCTGAAGCTTTCTTT. Translating it yields CASSFLGTGSSEAFF.

The rearrangement links TRBV28 to TRBJ2-1; 7 positions agree with TRBD2. This CDR3 spans 16 amino acids. Germline loops: CDR1 MDHEN, CDR2 SYDVKM. V lost 4 bases, J lost 3 bases, and 9 bases stayed unmatched. The CDR3 coding sequence is TGTGCCAGCAGTTATGGGAGGGACGACTTCTACAATGAGCAGTTCTTC. Encoded protein: CASSYGRDDFYNEQFF.

This rearrangement joins TRBV28 to TRBJ1-3; D ambiguous. The CDR3 length is 16 residues. Germline CDR1 is MDHEN and CDR2 is SYDVKM. Deletions cut 5 bases from V and 5 bases from J, with 19 bases between. As DNA, the CDR3 is TGTGCCAGCAGTCCTTTGGTTTGGACTCTAAGAAACACCATATATTTT. The encoded protein is CASSPLVWTLRNTIYF.

This clone showed up just a few times. The rearrangement joins TRBV7-2 to TRBJ2-7; TRBD1 or TRBD2 may be the D gene (5 bases each). CDR3 length: 14 residues. Germline CDR1 reads SGHTA; CDR2 reads FQGNSA. V lost 2 bases and J 3 bases, leaving 11 bases between the germline ends. The CDR3 is CASSLLGPLYEQYF. DNA for the CDR3: TGTGCCAGCAGCTTACTGGGACCCCTCTACGAGCAGTACTTC.